This is a list of T cell receptor beta chains from one sample in a study of cytomegalovirus exposure and HLA in healthy donors. Only in-frame clones appear in the TCRdb table, and some are missing; sequencing was by immunoSEQ multiplex PCR. The table has some 140,000 clones, 70% to 90% seen once. Sequencing was carried out using PBMCs. These TCRs come from a woman in her thirties or forties in good health and CMV-seropositive. Both conserved end residues are part of each CDR3. D genes are given only for firm matches. Clone size, where shown, is once, few, many, or a class for clones that have expanded.

v_gene	abundance	d_gene	j_gene	CDR3aa	CDR3nt
TRBV6-1	.	.	TRBJ1-1	CASSELDRFAEAFF	TGTGCCAGCAGCGAACTAGACAGGTTCGCTGAAGCTTTCTTT
TRBV7-9	.	TRBD1	TRBJ2-7	CASSKGQGSDYEQYF	TGTGCCAGCAGCAAAGGACAGGGCTCGGACTACGAGCAGTACTTC
TRBV11-2	once	.	TRBJ2-5	CASSLRPGQETQYF	TGTGCCAGCAGCTTAAGACCGGGCCAAGAGACCCAGTACTTC
TRBV10-3	.	.	TRBJ2-3	CAIRGRTGTDTQYF	TGTGCCATCAGGGGGCGGACGGGCACAGATACGCAGTATTTT
TRBV5-5	.	.	TRBJ1-4	CASSLAGATNEKLFF	TGTGCCAGCAGCTTGGCAGGGGCAACTAATGAAAAACTGTTTTTT
TRBV2	.	TRBD1	TRBJ1-1	CASSESGGQGATEAFF	TGTGCCAGCAGTGAATCGGGCGGACAGGGCGCCACTGAAGCTTTCTTT
TRBV7-9	once	.	TRBJ2-2	CASSLARGNTGELFF	TGTGCCAGCAGCTTAGCACGGGGAAACACCGGGGAGCTGTTTTTT
TRBV18	few	TRBD2	TRBJ2-7	CASSPPVSLADYEQYF	TGTGCCAGCTCACCACCGGTCTCTCTAGCGGATTACGAGCAGTACTTC
TRBV11-2	.	.	TRBJ2-7	CASSSGQQLLAWEQYF	TGTGCCAGCAGCTCAGGACAGCAACTCCTAGCCTGGGAGCAGTACTTC
TRBV18	.	.	TRBJ1-1	CASSPLGGADGTEAFF	TGTGCCAGCTCACCACTTGGGGGCGCGGATGGGACTGAAGCTTTCTTT
TRBV9	.	TRBD2	TRBJ2-3	CASSDTSGRPTLTDTQYF	TGTGCCAGCAGCGATACTAGCGGGAGGCCAACCCTCACAGATACGCAGTATTTT
TRBV6-5	.	TRBD2	TRBJ2-3	CASSYRTSGRDTQYF	TGTGCCAGCAGTTATCGGACTAGCGGGAGAGATACGCAGTATTTT
TRBV19	.	TRBD2	TRBJ2-7	CASSIAHGPSGYEQYF	TGTGCCAGTAGTATAGCCCACGGGCCTAGCGGCTACGAGCAGTACTTC
TRBV2	.	TRBD2	TRBJ2-1	CASSEALAGPLNEQFF	TGTGCCAGCAGTGAAGCACTAGCGGGGCCTCTCAATGAGCAGTTCTTC